The 2 T cell receptor beta chains listed next were all sequenced from one sample in a study of blood T cells in healthy people across ages. With a J-beta primer mix and a sample-barcoded 5' primer, a second PCR ran roughly 6 to 11 cycles. TCRdb called the 5' RACE reads again in MiXCR, with one record for every CDR3 protein. Here the sample spans roughly 1,300,000 distinct CDR3 sequences, 59% being singletons. The sequencing input was blood. These receptors were obtained from a man aged 18 to 29 in good health.

This clonotype came up once. The chain recombines TRBV6-6 with TRBJ1-4, with D perhaps TRBD1 (6 bases). The CDR3 consists of 15 residues. Germline CDR1 and CDR2: MNHNY and SVGAGI (reference sequence). Trimming took 10 bases from V and 7 from J, leaving 22 bases between them. CDR3 region: CATAVGGLVGEKLFF. CDR3 nucleotide sequence: TGTGCCACGGCTGTGGGGGGGCTTGTGGGTGAAAAACTGTTTTTT.

V usage is TRBV14 and J usage is TRBJ2-5; tentative D call: TRBD2 (5 bases). Germline V gene data show CDR1 as SGHDN and CDR2 as FVKESK. The ends were cut back, 2 bases at V and 7 bases at J, with 8 bases in the middle. The CDR3 spans 12 residues. CDR3: CASSQPEGTQYF. In DNA, the CDR3 is TGTGCCAGCAGCCAACCCGAGGGGACCCAGTACTTC.